These 27 T cell receptor beta chains originate from one sample sequenced in a study of blood T cell repertoires in COVID-19. TCRdb's copy holds only in-frame clones and misses some; the assay was immunoSEQ multiplex PCR. The sample shows over 250,000 clones, around 84% of them seen only once. Sequences were obtained from peripheral blood. Receptor source: a human donor with COVID-19, enrolled during active disease. The donor label of this sample is uncertain.

J is TRBJ2-3 and V is TRBV19; 7 bases agree with TRBD2. With V trimmed by 3 bases and J by 6 bases, 12 bases remained unmatched. Germline CDR1 reads LNHDA; CDR2 reads SQIVND (reference sequence). The CDR3 is 16 residues long. The CDR3 protein is CASSISAGPSGDTQYF. As DNA, the CDR3 is TGTGCCAGTAGTATCTCAGCGGGACCTTCGGGGGATACGCAGTATTTT. The whole variable domain, filled in from reference TRBV19 and TRBJ2-3, reads DGGITQSPKYLFRKEGQNVTLSCEQNLNHDAMYWYRQDPGQGLRLIYYSQIVNDFQKGDIAEGYSVSREKKESFPLTVTSAQKNPTAFYLCASSISAGPSGDTQYFGPGTRLTVL.

V is TRBV5-1 and J is TRBJ2-2, with 8 nucleotides matching TRBD1. Trimming at V came to 0 bases and at J to 1 base, leaving 2 bases not matched to a gene. The CDR3 has 16 residues. CDR1 SGHRS and CDR2 YFSETQ come from the germline V gene. The CDR3 DNA reads as TGCGCCAGCAGCTTGGCAGGGGGCCTGAACACCGGGGAGCTGTTTTTT. Amino acid sequence: CASSLAGGLNTGELFF.

This clone was found once. CDR3 in DNA: TGTGCCAGCGGGGACACTGACGTGGAAAAACTGTTTTTT. It specifies CASGDTDVEKLFF. The V and J genes are TRBV28 and TRBJ1-4, with TRBD1 as a possible D gene (6 bases). Germline-derived CDR1 and CDR2 are MDHEN and SYDVKM. V was trimmed by 8 bases and J by 8 bases, leaving 15 bases between them. The CDR3 is 13 residues long. Using reference TRBV28 and TRBJ1-4 for the parts outside the CDR3, the full variable domain is DVKVTQSSRYLVKRTGEKVFLECVQDMDHENMFWYRQDPGLGLRLIYFSYDVKMKEKGDIPEGYSVSREKKERFSLILESASTNQTSMYLCASGDTDVEKLFFGSGTQLSVL.

The chain links TRBV19 to TRBJ2-7, with 9 bases aligning to TRBD2. In germline, CDR1 is LNHDA, CDR2 SQIVND (reference sequence). The V and J ends lost 7 bases and 0 bases, in that order; junction bases with no gene match: 4. The CDR3 is 14 residues long. The DNA of the CDR3 is TGTGCCAGTACCAGCGGGAGGAGCTCCTACGAGCAGTACTTC. Translating it yields CASTSGRSSYEQYF.

This chain connects TRBV7-2 to TRBJ2-2, with 7 bases matching TRBD2. The V segment lost 5 bases and the J segment 6 bases; nucleotides outside the gene matches: 12. The CDR3 contains 16 residues. Germline assignment: CDR1 SGHTA and CDR2 FQGNSA. The CDR3 reads CASSMTSSVVSGELFF. The CDR3 nucleotides read TGTGCCAGCAGCATGACTAGCAGCGTGGTGTCCGGGGAGCTGTTTTTT. Based on the CDR3 plus reference TRBV7-2 and TRBJ2-2, the full variable domain is GAGVSQSPSNKVTEKGKDVELRCDPISGHTALYWYRQSLGQGLEFLIYFQGNSAPDKSGLPSDRFSAERTGGSVSTLTIQRTQQEDSAVYLCASSMTSSVVSGELFFGEGSRLTVL.

The V and J genes are TRBV6-5 and TRBJ2-7; D perhaps matches TRBD2 (6 bases). V lost 6 bases to trimming and J lost 0 bases, with 9 bases between them. Germline V gene sequence: CDR1 MNHEY, CDR2 SVGAGI. The CDR3 is made up of 13 amino acids. The CDR3 bases are TGTGCCAGCAGATCCGGGAGCTCCTACGAGCAGTACTTC. Translated: CASRSGSSYEQYF.

CDR3: CATGQSFGYTF. The CDR3 DNA reads TGTGCCACCGGACAGTCTTTTGGCTACACCTTC. The rearrangement links TRBV25-1 to TRBJ1-2; TRBD1 is a possible D gene (6 bases). CDR3 length: 11 residues. Looked up from germline, CDR1 is MGHDK and CDR2 is SYGVNS. Trimming shortened V by 10 bases and J by 7 bases, and 13 bases separated the two germline ends.

V usage is TRBV7-2 and J usage is TRBJ1-3; perhaps TRBD1 as D (5 bases). The germline V and J ends were trimmed by 5 bases and 0 bases, with 14 bases remaining between them. The CDR3 contains 16 residues. The V gene's germline CDR1 is SGHTA and CDR2 FQGNSA. CDR3 in amino acids: CASSPHGGVSGNTIYF. In DNA form, the CDR3 reads TGTGCCAGCAGCCCTCACGGGGGAGTCTCTGGAAACACCATATATTTT.

This sequence joins TRBV18 and TRBJ1-4, with 7 bases identical to TRBD1. From germline, CDR1 is KGHSH and CDR2 LQKENI. This CDR3 is built from 15 residues. V gave up 7 bases and J gave up 0 bases; unmatched junction bases: 5. CDR3: CASFAQGTTNEKLFF. Written as DNA, the CDR3 is TGTGCCAGCTTCGCACAGGGGACAACTAATGAAAAACTGTTTTTT.

As DNA, the CDR3 is TGTGCCACCGGACAGGGCTCCTACAATGAGCAGTTCTTC. Protein: CATGQGSYNEQFF. This chain joins TRBV24-1 and TRBJ2-1; 8 nucleotides agree with TRBD1. V trimming: 9 bases; J trimming: 0 bases; junction bases outside the gene matches: 0. CDR1 and CDR2 from the germline V gene are KGHDR and SFDVKD. The CDR3 spans 13 residues.

The rearrangement uses TRBV9 and TRBJ2-2; D perhaps matches TRBD2 (5 bases). Germline CDR1 reads SGDLS; CDR2 reads YYNGEE. This CDR3 contains 15 residues. V was clipped by 1 base and J by 0 bases, with 7 bases between them. The CDR3 is CASSVSGTNTGELFF. The DNA for the CDR3 is TGTGCCAGCAGCGTAAGCGGTACGAACACCGGGGAGCTGTTTTTT. The whole variable domain, remainder taken from reference TRBV9 and TRBJ2-2, is DSGVTQTPKHLITATGQRVTLRCSPRSGDLSVYWYQQSLDQGLQFLIQYYNGEERAKGNILERFSAQQFPDLHSELNLSSLELGDSALYFCASSVSGTNTGELFFGEGSRLTVL.

This chain links TRBV5-1 with TRBJ2-7, with D possibly TRBD2 on 5 matching bases. This CDR3 has 15 residues. Trimming removed 2 bases from V and 8 bases from J, with 20 bases in between. Germline CDR1 and CDR2: SGHRS and YFSETQ. This chain's CDR3 is CASSLSSLEGRKQYF. CDR3 bases: TGCGCCAGCAGCTTAAGCTCGCTTGAGGGTCGCAAGCAGTACTTC.

J is TRBJ1-5 and V is TRBV30; D is unclear. The CDR3 extends over 12 amino acids. Trimming removed 4 bases from V and 6 bases from J, with 10 bases in between. CDR1 and CDR2 (germline): GTSNPN, SVGIG (reference sequence). The CDR3 region has the DNA TGTGCCTGGACCCAGGCTGGTCAGCCCCAGCATTTT. Amino acid sequence: CAWTQAGQPQHF.

The genes are TRBV29-1 and TRBJ2-6, with TRBD1 matching 7 bases. CDR3 size: 16 residues. Germline loops: CDR1 SQVTM, CDR2 ANQGSEA. V trimming: 7 bases; J trimming: 2 bases; junction bases outside the gene matches: 11. CDR3 nucleotide sequence: TGCAGCGCTACCACAGGGGCGCAGGCTGGGGCCAACGTCCTGACTTTC. As protein: CSATTGAQAGANVLTF. The variable domain in full, with the rest retrieved from reference TRBV29-1 and TRBJ2-6, is SAVISQKPSRDICQRGTSLTIQCQVDSQVTMMFWYRQQPGQSLTLIATANQGSEATYESGFVIDKFPISRPNLTFSTLTVSNMSPEDSSIYLCSATTGAQAGANVLTFGAGSRLTVL.

This clone was seen a single time. This rearrangement joins TRBV7-2 to TRBJ2-1; TRBD2 matches 10 bases. J lost 2 bases, V lost 2 bases, and 9 bases had no gene match. The CDR3 has 18 amino acids. Germline V gives CDR1 SGHTA, CDR2 FQGNSA. CDR3 DNA: TGTGCCAGCAGCTTAAGGATGTCTAGCGGGAGTACCTACAATGAGCAGTTCTTC. Protein product: CASSLRMSSGSTYNEQFF.

This chain joins TRBV18 and TRBJ1-6; perhaps TRBD1 as D (5 bases). CDR3 length: 14 amino acids. Per the germline V gene, CDR1 is KGHSH and CDR2 is LQKENI. V was pared by 3 bases and J by 8 bases, with 11 bases between. CDR3 bases: TGTGCCAGCTCACCGGGGGGGGAGTATTCACCCCTCCACTTT. Its translation: CASSPGGEYSPLHF.

The rearrangement joins TRBV25-1 to TRBJ2-2; unclear D gene. From germline, CDR1 is MGHDK and CDR2 SYGVNS. Trimming took off 7 bases at V and 5 bases at J, with 14 bases between the two ends. This CDR3 is built from 14 residues. Written as DNA, the CDR3 is TGTGCCAGCAAGAGCGAAGTAAGAACCGGGGAGCTGTTTTTT. Translation: CASKSEVRTGELFF. Looking up the rest from reference TRBV25-1 and TRBJ2-2 gives the full variable domain: EADIYQTPRYLVIGTGKKITLECSQTMGHDKMYWYQQDPGMELHLIHYSYGVNSTEKGDLSSESTVSRIRTEHFPLTLESARPSHTSQYLCASKSEVRTGELFFGEGSRLTVL.

The chain couples TRBV11-2 to TRBJ2-1; 10 bases are a match to TRBD2. V dropped 6 bases and J dropped 8; count of bases not matched to a gene: 7. This CDR3 is 14 amino acids long. Germline-derived CDR1 and CDR2 are SGHAT and FQNNGV. CDR3 sequence (DNA): TGTGCCAGCAGTTTACTAGCGGGACCACATGAGCAGTTCTTC. It translates to CASSLLAGPHEQFF.

The chain joins TRBV4-3 to TRBJ2-5, with a possible D match to TRBD2 (7 bases). V dropped 1 base and J dropped 7 bases, with 13 bases sitting between them. The germline gives CDR1 LGHNA, CDR2 YSLEER. The CDR3 consists of 14 residues. The CDR3 DNA follows: TGCGCCAGCAGCCAAGTGGGGGGCGGGGGGACCCAGTACTTC. It translates to CASSQVGGGGTQYF.

The chain is built from TRBV27 and TRBJ1-1; tentatively, D is TRBD1 (5 bases). Trimming pared 4 bases from V and 4 bases from J, leaving 13 bases between. The CDR3 extends over 14 amino acids. Germline-derived CDR1 and CDR2 are MNHEY and SMNVEV (reference sequence). The CDR3, as DNA: TGTGCCAGCAGTTCTTCCCCCCAGGGCACTGAAGCTTTCTTT. Translated, it gives CASSSSPQGTEAFF.

V and J are TRBV12-3 or TRBV12-4 and TRBJ2-5; 7 bases match TRBD2. Trimming removed 6 bases from V and 3 bases from J; junction bases left unmatched: 4. The CDR3 has 13 residues. The CDR3 here is CASSPSGEETQYF. DNA of the CDR3: TGTGCCAGCAGCCCCAGCGGGGAAGAGACCCAGTACTTC.

V and J are TRBV5-1 and TRBJ2-3; 9 nucleotides match TRBD2. This CDR3 has 15 residues. CDR1 is SGHRS, CDR2 YFSETQ, per germline. The V and J ends lost 1 base and 6 bases, in that order; junction bases with no gene match: 6. As DNA, the CDR3 is TGCGCCAGCAGCTTGTATAGCGGGAGTGTGGATACGCAGTATTTT. Amino acid sequence: CASSLYSGSVDTQYF.

The rearrangement links TRBV6-2 or TRBV6-3 to TRBJ2-3; 9 nucleotides agree with TRBD2. Trimming cost V 5 bases and J 1 base; bases outside gene matches: 4. Germline values: CDR1 MNHEY, CDR2 SVGEGT. CDR3 length: 15 amino acids. The CDR3 loop reads CASSTWTSGTDTQYF. The CDR3 coding sequence is TGTGCCAGCAGTACCTGGACTAGCGGCACAGATACGCAGTATTTT.

The chain joins TRBV6-4 to TRBJ2-2; D might be TRBD1 (6 bases). The V gene lost 4 bases and the J gene lost 6 bases, with 9 bases spanning the gap. The CDR3 consists of 13 residues. Germline V CDR1 and CDR2: MRHNA, SNTAGT. In DNA, the CDR3 is TGTGCCAGCAGTGGACAGGCCCCCGGGGAGCTGTTTTTT. Amino acids: CASSGQAPGELFF.

This CDR3 is CASSWGDSTEAFF. DNA for the CDR3: TGTGCCAGCAGCTGGGGGGACAGCACTGAAGCTTTCTTT. The V gene is TRBV7-9, the J gene TRBJ1-1, with 7 bases identical to TRBD1. The CDR3 loop spans 13 amino acids. CDR1 and CDR2 (germline): SEHNR, FQNEAQ (reference sequence). The V gene end was trimmed by 4 bases and the J gene end by 4 bases; junction bases not matched to a gene: 3.

This clone came up a few times. The chain uses TRBV28 and TRBJ1-1, with 12 bases lining up with TRBD1. This CDR3 is 16 amino acids long. Trimming cost V 7 bases and J 10 bases; bases outside gene matches: 16. The germline CDR1 and CDR2 sequences are MDHEN and SYDVKM. CDR3 in DNA: TGTGCCAGCACCCAATGGGGGGGGACAGGGGGCCTTGGAGCTTTCTTT. Translating gives CASTQWGGTGGLGAFF. Full variable domain (remainder filled in from reference TRBV28 and TRBJ1-1): DVKVTQSSRYLVKRTGEKVFLECVQDMDHENMFWYRQDPGLGLRLIYFSYDVKMKEKGDIPEGYSVSREKKERFSLILESASTNQTSMYLCASTQWGGTGGLGAFFGQGTRLTVV.

This clone was seen more than once but under ten times. The V gene is TRBV30, the J gene TRBJ2-5, with D tentatively TRBD1 (6 bases). CDR1 is GTSNPN and CDR2 is SVGIG in the germline V gene (reference sequence). Trimming took 0 bases from V and 2 from J, leaving 7 bases between them. The CDR3 length is 13 residues. For the CDR3, the DNA is TGTGCCTGGAGTGTAGGGGGTCAAGAGACCCAGTACTTC. Residues: CAWSVGGQETQYF.